Listed below are T cell receptor beta chains from one sample, sequenced in a study of T cell responses to AZD1222 COVID-19 vaccine. The repertoire was sequenced with immunoSEQ multiplex PCR; TCRdb's copy has only in-frame clones and lacks some. Among fewer than 140,000 clones listed, roughly 90% were seen once. Material: peripheral blood, obtained on day 0 of AZD1222 vaccination. These receptors all stem from an adult in good health. Both conserved end residues are part of each CDR3. D genes are given only for firm matches. A clone size is listed for some rows: how often the clone was seen (once, few, many), or a class if it is expanded.

j_call: TRBJ2-7; d_call: TRBD1; v_call: TRBV2; clone_size: NA; cdr3_nt: TGTGCCAGCAGTGAGGCACCGGGACAGCAATACGAGCAGTACTTC; cdr3_aa: CASSEAPGQQYEQYF
j_call: TRBJ2-1; d_call: NA; v_call: TRBV7-2; clone_size: NA; cdr3_nt: TGTGCCAGCAGCTCAATACCTAGCGTCACCCACAATGAGCAGTTCTTC; cdr3_aa: CASSSIPSVTHNEQFF
j_call: TRBJ2-7; d_call: NA; v_call: TRBV4-1; clone_size: NA; cdr3_nt: TGCGCCAGCACCCCAGGTTCGGCAGCCTCCTACGAGCAGTACTTC; cdr3_aa: CASTPGSAASYEQYF
j_call: TRBJ1-2; d_call: NA; v_call: TRBV5-1; clone_size: NA; cdr3_nt: TGCGCCAGCAGCCTGGGAACGGTTGCGGCAGCTAACTATGGCTACACCTTC; cdr3_aa: CASSLGTVAAANYGYTF
j_call: TRBJ1-5; d_call: NA; v_call: TRBV7-9; clone_size: NA; cdr3_nt: TGTGCCAGCAGCTTACGTGGCAATCAGCCCCAGCATTTT; cdr3_aa: CASSLRGNQPQHF
j_call: TRBJ1-3; d_call: NA; v_call: TRBV5-1; clone_size: NA; cdr3_nt: TGCGCCAGCAGCTTGGTGGGGGACTCTGGAAACACCATATATTTT; cdr3_aa: CASSLVGDSGNTIYF
j_call: TRBJ1-6; d_call: NA; v_call: TRBV6-5; clone_size: NA; cdr3_nt: TGTGCCAGCAGTTCCCAGGGTTATAATTCACCCCTCCACTTT; cdr3_aa: CASSSQGYNSPLHF
j_call: TRBJ1-6; d_call: NA; v_call: TRBV6-2/TRBV6-3; clone_size: once; cdr3_nt: TGTGCCAGCAGTACCCAGTCACCCCTCCACTTT; cdr3_aa: CASSTQSPLHF
j_call: TRBJ1-2; d_call: TRBD1; v_call: TRBV6-5; clone_size: NA; cdr3_nt: TGTGCCAGCAGTTACTCGGGCCAGGGGGACTATGGCTACACCTTC; cdr3_aa: CASSYSGQGDYGYTF
j_call: TRBJ2-2; d_call: TRBD1; v_call: TRBV7-3; clone_size: NA; cdr3_nt: TGTGCCAGCGGGACAGGGCAGGGCACCGGGGAGCTGTTTTTT; cdr3_aa: CASGTGQGTGELFF
j_call: TRBJ1-1; d_call: NA; v_call: TRBV19; clone_size: NA; cdr3_nt: TGTGCCAGTAGTACGGGGGTCGTGTTTTCTGAAGCTTTCTTT; cdr3_aa: CASSTGVVFSEAFF
j_call: TRBJ1-6; d_call: NA; v_call: TRBV4-3; clone_size: NA; cdr3_nt: TGCGCCAGCAGCCAAATAAGCTTCAATTCACCCCTCCACTTT; cdr3_aa: CASSQISFNSPLHF
j_call: TRBJ1-3; d_call: TRBD1; v_call: TRBV19; clone_size: NA; cdr3_nt: TGTGCCACGTCCCCGGGACAGGGAAACTCTGGAAACACCATATATTTT; cdr3_aa: CATSPGQGNSGNTIYF
j_call: TRBJ1-4; d_call: NA; v_call: TRBV29-1; clone_size: NA; cdr3_nt: TGCAGCGCCCAGGGAGGGCCAACTAATGAAAAACTGTTTTTT; cdr3_aa: CSAQGGPTNEKLFF
j_call: TRBJ2-5; d_call: NA; v_call: TRBV18; clone_size: once; cdr3_nt: TGTGCCAGCTCACCAAGCAGAACTAAAGAGACCCAGTACTTC; cdr3_aa: CASSPSRTKETQYF
j_call: TRBJ1-5; d_call: NA; v_call: TRBV19; clone_size: NA; cdr3_nt: TGTGCCAGTAGTAAGGGCGCGAACCAGCCCCAGCATTTT; cdr3_aa: CASSKGANQPQHF
j_call: TRBJ1-1; d_call: NA; v_call: TRBV5-4; clone_size: NA; cdr3_nt: TGTGCCAGCAGCTTGGCACAGGCTCAGGTGAACACTGAAGCTTTCTTT; cdr3_aa: CASSLAQAQVNTEAFF
j_call: TRBJ1-2; d_call: TRBD1; v_call: TRBV7-8; clone_size: NA; cdr3_nt: TGTGCCAGCAGCAGGGACAGCTATGGCTACACCTTC; cdr3_aa: CASSRDSYGYTF
j_call: TRBJ1-2; d_call: NA; v_call: TRBV6-2/TRBV6-3; clone_size: NA; cdr3_nt: TGTGCCAGCAGTTGGGTCGAGAAGTATGGCTACACCTTC; cdr3_aa: CASSWVEKYGYTF
j_call: TRBJ1-5; d_call: NA; v_call: TRBV30; clone_size: NA; cdr3_nt: TGTGCCTGGAGTGTAGGGTGGCAGAGCAATCAGCCCCAGCATTTT; cdr3_aa: CAWSVGWQSNQPQHF
j_call: TRBJ1-2; d_call: TRBD1; v_call: TRBV19; clone_size: NA; cdr3_nt: TGTGCCAGTAGTATAAGCCTTCGAGGACAGGGTCGGGGCTACACCTTC; cdr3_aa: CASSISLRGQGRGYTF
j_call: TRBJ2-7; d_call: TRBD2; v_call: TRBV27; clone_size: NA; cdr3_nt: TGTGCCAGCGGAAAAGCCCACAGCGGGAGCCCCTACGAGCAGTACTTC; cdr3_aa: CASGKAHSGSPYEQYF
j_call: TRBJ1-5; d_call: TRBD1; v_call: TRBV5-5; clone_size: once; cdr3_nt: TGTGCCAGCAGCCGTGCACCGGGACAGGGTAGCACGGGGCCCCAGCATTTT; cdr3_aa: CASSRAPGQGSTGPQHF
j_call: TRBJ1-5; d_call: NA; v_call: TRBV19; clone_size: NA; cdr3_nt: TGTGCCAGTAGTAGTCGGGAGGGGCAGAATCAGCCCCAGCATTTT; cdr3_aa: CASSSREGQNQPQHF
j_call: TRBJ1-1; d_call: NA; v_call: TRBV11-2; clone_size: NA; cdr3_nt: TGTGCCAGCAGCTTAGGGGGGGTGGGCACTGAAGCTTTCTTT; cdr3_aa: CASSLGGVGTEAFF